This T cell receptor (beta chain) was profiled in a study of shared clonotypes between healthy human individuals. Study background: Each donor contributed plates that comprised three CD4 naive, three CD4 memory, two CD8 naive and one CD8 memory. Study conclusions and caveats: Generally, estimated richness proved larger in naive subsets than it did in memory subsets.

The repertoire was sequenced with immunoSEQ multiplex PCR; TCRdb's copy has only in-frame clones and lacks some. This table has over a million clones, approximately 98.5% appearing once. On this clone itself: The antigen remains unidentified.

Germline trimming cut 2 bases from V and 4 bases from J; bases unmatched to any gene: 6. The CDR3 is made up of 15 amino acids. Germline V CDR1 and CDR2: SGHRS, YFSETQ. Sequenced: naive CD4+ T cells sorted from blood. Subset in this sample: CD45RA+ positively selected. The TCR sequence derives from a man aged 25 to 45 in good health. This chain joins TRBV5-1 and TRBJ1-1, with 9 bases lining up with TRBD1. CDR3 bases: TGCGCCAGCAGCTTTTATGACAGGGGGGGCACTGAAGCTTTCTTT. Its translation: CASSFYDRGGTEAFF.